This T cell receptor beta chain emerged from a study of blood T cells in healthy people across ages. This CDR3 has 14 amino acids. Germline assignment: CDR1 KGHSH and CDR2 LQKENI. V gave up 6 bases and J gave up 2 bases, with 14 bases separating them. Through a sample-barcoded 5' primer and a J-beta primer mix, a second PCR was run for roughly 7 to 12 cycles. TCRdb ran MiXCR on the 5' RACE reads and lists one entry per CDR3 protein. The repertoire includes 780,000 or so distinct CDR3 sequences, roughly three fifths of them detected once, and around 24% sits in the top ten. The specimen was blood. This receptor was identified in a man in his forties or fifties in good health. The chain recombines TRBV18 with TRBJ2-7; D possibly corresponds to TRBD1 (6 bases). The DNA of the CDR3 is TGTGCCAGCTCCCAAGCGCAGGGGCCCTACGAGCAGTACTTC. As protein: CASSQAQGPYEQYF.